Below, one T cell receptor (beta chain) is given with its context. The data are from a study of brain T cells in children with intractable seizures. Sequenced by immunoSEQ multiplex PCR; TCRdb stores in-frame clones only, minus some. The sample records about 350,000 clones, roughly 93% being singletons. Time point: blood from clinic visit 5 months post-surgery; TSC patient then seizure free. Per the germline V gene, CDR1 is MNHEY and CDR2 is SVGAGI. Trimming took 2 bases from V and 2 from J, leaving 13 bases between them. This CDR3 comprises 15 residues. V gene TRBV6-5 combines with J gene TRBJ2-7; D might be TRBD2 (7 bases). The source is a boy in the first two years of life with tuberous sclerosis and intractable seizures. The material was peripheral blood, obtained approximately 5 months after surgery. CDR3 coding DNA: TGTGCCAGCAGTTACGGGGGCGGGAGCCCCTACGAGCAGTACTTC. This sequence encodes CASSYGGGSPYEQYF.